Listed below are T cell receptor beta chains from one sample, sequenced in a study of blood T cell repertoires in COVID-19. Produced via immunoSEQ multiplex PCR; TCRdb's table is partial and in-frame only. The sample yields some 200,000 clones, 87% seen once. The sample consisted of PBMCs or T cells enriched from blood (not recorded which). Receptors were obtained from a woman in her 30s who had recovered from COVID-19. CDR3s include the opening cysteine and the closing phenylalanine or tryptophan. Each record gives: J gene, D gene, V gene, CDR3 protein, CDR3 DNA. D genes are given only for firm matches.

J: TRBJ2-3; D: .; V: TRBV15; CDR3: CATSRGGGGTTDTQYF; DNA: TGTGCCACCAGCAGAGGGGGGGGCGGGACAACAGATACGCAGTATTTT
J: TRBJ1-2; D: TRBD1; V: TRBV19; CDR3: CASSTNPGTGFPSSGGYTF; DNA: TGTGCCAGTAGTACGAATCCCGGGACAGGGTTTCCCAGCTCGGGGGGCTACACCTTC
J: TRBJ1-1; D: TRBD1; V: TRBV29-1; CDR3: CSGQGSSEAFF; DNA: TGCAGCGGACAGGGTTCCTCTGAAGCTTTCTTT
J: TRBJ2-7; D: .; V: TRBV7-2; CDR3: CASSLTVAYEQYF; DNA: TGTGCCAGCAGCTTAACGGTAGCTTACGAGCAGTACTTC
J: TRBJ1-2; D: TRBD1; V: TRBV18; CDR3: CASSPLRTGQDGYTF; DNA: TGTGCCAGCTCACCACTACGGACAGGTCAAGATGGCTACACCTTC
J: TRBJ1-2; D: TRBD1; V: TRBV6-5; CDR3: CASSYRVATGAGYTF; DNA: TGTGCCAGCAGTTACCGCGTAGCCACAGGGGCAGGCTACACCTTC
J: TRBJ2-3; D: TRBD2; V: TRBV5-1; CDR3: CASSGRTSGGLPSTDTQYF; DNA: TGCGCCAGCAGCGGAAGGACTAGCGGGGGGTTACCTAGCACAGATACGCAGTATTTT
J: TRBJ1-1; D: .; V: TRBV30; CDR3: CAWSFTGTPFFVAFF; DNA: TGTGCCTGGAGTTTCACCGGGACACCTTTTTTCGTGGCTTTCTTT
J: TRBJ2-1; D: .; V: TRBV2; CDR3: CASSPEGGGEQFF; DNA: TGTGCCAGCAGTCCCGAAGGGGGAGGGGAGCAGTTCTTC
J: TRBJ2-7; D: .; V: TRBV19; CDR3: CASSITVGLRYYEQYF; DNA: TGTGCCAGTAGTATCACGGTGGGGCTCAGATACTACGAGCAGTACTTC
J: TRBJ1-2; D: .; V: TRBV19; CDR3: CASNGMGGANYGYTF; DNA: TGTGCCAGTAATGGGATGGGGGGAGCTAACTATGGCTACACCTTC
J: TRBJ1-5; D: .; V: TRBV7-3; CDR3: CASSLGRQGNQPQHF; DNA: TGTGCCAGCAGCTTAGGTCGGCAGGGGAATCAGCCCCAGCATTTT
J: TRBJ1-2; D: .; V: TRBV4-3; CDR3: CASRGGLPSGDYGYTF; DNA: TGCGCCAGTAGGGGGGGCTTACCTTCCGGTGACTATGGCTACACCTTC
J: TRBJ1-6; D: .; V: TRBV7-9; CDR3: CASSLSPGVNSPLHF; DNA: TGTGCCAGCAGCTTATCCCCAGGGGTCAATTCACCCCTCCACTTT
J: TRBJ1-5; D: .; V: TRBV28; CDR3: CASSLGGDITGDQPQHF; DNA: TGTGCCAGCAGTCTAGGGGGTGATATCACTGGGGATCAGCCCCAGCATTTT
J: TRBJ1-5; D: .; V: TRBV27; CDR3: CASSLSASNQPQHF; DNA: TGTGCCAGCAGTTTATCGGCTAGCAATCAGCCCCAGCATTTT